Below, 7 T cell receptor beta chains from the same sample are listed, as sequenced in a study of CD8+ T cells in alopecia areata. RNA, once extracted, was reverse transcribed into cDNA for use as the sequencing template. This table comes from immunoSEQ multiplex PCR, and its TCRdb copy is limited to in-frame clones, with some not included. The table records about 190,000 clones, roughly 66% of them present only once. Described treatment: oral pan-JAK inhibitor, 5-10 mg twice daily. This sample comprised CD4+ T cells sorted from blood, obtained at week 24, from a patient treated with tofacitinib. These receptors originate from a human donor with alopecia areata.

The chain is built from TRBV29-1 and TRBJ1-2; the D is unclear. The germline V gene encodes CDR1 SQVTM and CDR2 ANQGSEA. V lost 2 bases, J lost 8 bases, and 9 bases lay in between. This CDR3 is built from 11 residues. The DNA of the CDR3 is TGCAGCGTTGAAAGGGCAGGCGGCTACACCTTC. Protein sequence: CSVERAGGYTF.

This clone has only a few counts. This chain links TRBV19 with TRBJ2-7; perhaps TRBD2 as D (6 bases). CDR3 size: 15 residues. Trimming removed 4 bases at V and 4 bases at J, with 17 bases between. Germline V gene lookup returns CDR1 LNHDA and CDR2 SQIVND (reference sequence). In DNA, the CDR3 is TGTGCCAGTAGTAGCTCACGGGGGAAGCCTTACGAGCAGTACTTC. Protein: CASSSSRGKPYEQYF.

V is TRBV29-1 and J is TRBJ1-1; D possibly corresponds to TRBD1 (6 bases). Trimming cost V 6 bases and J 5 bases, with 16 bases left between them. CDR1 is SQVTM and CDR2 is ANQGSEA in the germline V gene. The CDR3 extends over 13 amino acids. CDR3 sequence reads: CSVARDIITEAFF. DNA for the CDR3: TGCAGCGTCGCAAGGGACATTATAACTGAAGCTTTCTTT.

A few counts support this clone. The J gene is TRBJ1-2, the V gene TRBV25-1; no clear D. Germline V lookup: CDR1 MGHDK, CDR2 SYGVNS. This CDR3 contains 12 residues. The germline V and J ends were trimmed by 4 bases and 6 bases, with 9 bases remaining between them. The CDR3 coding sequence is TGTGCCAGCAGTGGACTTGGGGATGGCTACACCTTC. This sequence encodes CASSGLGDGYTF.

The rearrangement uses TRBV15 and TRBJ2-5; 9 nucleotides agree with TRBD1. The CDR3 loop spans 17 amino acids. CDR1 is LNHNV, CDR2 YYDKDF, per germline (reference sequence). Trimming at V came to 5 bases and at J to 2 bases, leaving 12 bases not matched to a gene. CDR3 sequence: CATSARPGQGSQETQYF. CDR3 sequence (DNA): TGTGCCACCAGCGCTAGACCGGGACAGGGAAGTCAAGAGACCCAGTACTTC. The full variable domain, with the rest looked up from reference TRBV15 and TRBJ2-5, is DAMVIQNPRYQVTQFGKPVTLSCSQTLNHNVMYWYQQKSSQAPKLLFHYYDKDFNNEADTPDNFQSRRPNTSFCFLDIRSPGLGDTAMYLCATSARPGQGSQETQYFGPGTRLLVL.

The V and J genes are TRBV29-1 and TRBJ2-1; 12 positions agree with TRBD2. The CDR3 extends over 14 amino acids. V was clipped by 6 bases and J by 4 bases; unmatched bases: 4. CDR1 and CDR2 (germline): SQVTM, ANQGSEA. CDR3 sequence reads: CSVTGLAGYNEQFF. CDR3 coding DNA: TGCAGCGTGACCGGACTAGCGGGGTACAATGAGCAGTTCTTC.

The CDR3 DNA sequence: TGTGCCAGCAGCTCCCTAACAGGCACAGATACGCAGTATTTT. It codes for CASSSLTGTDTQYF. The rearrangement joins TRBV7-9 to TRBJ2-3; no firm D call. The length of the CDR3 is 14 residues. Deletions cut 4 bases from V and 1 base from J, with 9 bases between. Germline V CDR1 and CDR2: SEHNR, FQNEAQ (reference sequence).